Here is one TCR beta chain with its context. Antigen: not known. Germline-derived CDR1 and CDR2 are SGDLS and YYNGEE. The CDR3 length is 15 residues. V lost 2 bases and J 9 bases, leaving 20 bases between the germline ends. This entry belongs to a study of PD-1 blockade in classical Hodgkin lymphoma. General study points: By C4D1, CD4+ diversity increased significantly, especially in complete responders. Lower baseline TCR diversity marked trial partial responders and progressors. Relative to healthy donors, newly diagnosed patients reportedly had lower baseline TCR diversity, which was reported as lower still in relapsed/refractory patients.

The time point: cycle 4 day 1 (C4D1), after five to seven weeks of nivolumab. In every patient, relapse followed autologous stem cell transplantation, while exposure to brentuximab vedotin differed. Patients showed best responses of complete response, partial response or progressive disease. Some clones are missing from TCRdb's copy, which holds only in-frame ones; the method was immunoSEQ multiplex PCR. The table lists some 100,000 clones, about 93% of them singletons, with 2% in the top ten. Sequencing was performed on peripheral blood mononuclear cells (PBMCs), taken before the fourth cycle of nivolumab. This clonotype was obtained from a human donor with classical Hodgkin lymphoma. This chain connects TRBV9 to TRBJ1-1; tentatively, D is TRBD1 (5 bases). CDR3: CASSVFGSTGGKAFF. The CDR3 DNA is TGTGCCAGCAGCGTGTTTGGGTCAACGGGGGGAAAAGCTTTCTTT.